This T cell receptor (beta chain) comes out of a study of T-cell memory formation after mild COVID-19. Study-level information: In these data, TCR clusters were largely donor specific.

Whole-study findings and limits: Pre-infection memory contained some responding clones, which suggested that cross-reactive memory had joined.

One entry per CDR3 protein, called by TCRdb with MiXCR from the 5' RACE reads. The profile shows around 150,000 distinct CDR3 sequences, approximately 10% of them singletons. The CDR3 spans 14 residues. Germline CDR1 SGDLS, CDR2 YYNGEE. With 4 bases clipped from V and 8 bases from J, the junction kept 10 bases outside the gene matches. Of note for this clonotype: Its matching antigen is unknown.

The V gene is TRBV9, the J gene TRBJ1-2, with 8 nucleotides matching TRBD1. The receptor comes from a man in his late teens or twenties who had mild COVID-19 (a few samples of this study predate the infection). Cell type and time point are not known. Sequenced material: PBMCs or a T cell subset sorted from them (not recorded which). The CDR3 protein is CASSSGGGLAGYTF. CDR3 DNA: TGTGCCAGCAGCTCAGGGGGCGGATTAGCCGGCTACACCTTC.